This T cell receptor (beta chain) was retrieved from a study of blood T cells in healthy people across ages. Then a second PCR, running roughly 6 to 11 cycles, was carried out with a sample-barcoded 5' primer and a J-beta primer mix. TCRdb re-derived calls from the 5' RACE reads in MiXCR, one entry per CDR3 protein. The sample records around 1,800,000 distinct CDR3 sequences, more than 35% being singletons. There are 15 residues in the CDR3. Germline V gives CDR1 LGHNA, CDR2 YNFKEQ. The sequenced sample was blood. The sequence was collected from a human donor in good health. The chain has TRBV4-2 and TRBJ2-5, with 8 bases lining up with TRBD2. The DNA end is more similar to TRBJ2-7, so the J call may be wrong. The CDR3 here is CASSHGAGGSVEQYF. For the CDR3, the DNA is TGTGCCAGCAGCCACGGGGCGGGGGGTTCGGTCGAGCAGTACTTC.